This T cell receptor (beta chain) comes out of a study of blood T cells in healthy people across ages. Study-wide results and caveats: TCR beta diversity per million T cells fell roughly linearly with age.

A sample-barcoded 5' primer and a J-beta primer mix were used in a second PCR of roughly 7 to 11 cycles. No fewer than 3 million CDR3-containing paired-end reads came from each sample. From the 5' RACE reads, TCRdb called clonotypes with MiXCR, one entry per CDR3 protein. The sample carries hundreds of thousands of distinct CDR3 sequences, 49% recorded once. This CDR3 has 12 residues. V lost 3 bases, J lost 15 bases, and 15 bases lay in between. CDR1 and CDR2 from the germline V gene are SEHNR and FQNEAQ (reference sequence). As regards this clonotype: Its antigen is currently unknown.

Material for sequencing was blood. The rearrangement links TRBV7-9 to TRBJ2-1; weak D call: TRBD2 (5 bases). This sequence originates from a woman aged 55-69 years in good health. The CDR3: CASSFTAEWVFF. CDR3 sequence (DNA): TGTGCCAGCAGCTTTACAGCGGAATGGGTGTTCTTC.